This T cell receptor (beta chain) was documented in a study of regulatory T cells in long-lasting Graves disease. Researchers made TCR beta libraries by using iRepertoire HTBI primers and running Arm-PCR on CDR3 regions. One entry per CDR3 protein results from TCRdb running MiXCR on the multiplex PCR reads. The repertoire holds a few hundred thousand distinct CDR3 sequences, with roughly 19% as singletons. As to time point: newly diagnosed GD, antithyroid drugs for less than 3 months. There was RNA extracted from PBMCs, and the TCR library was made from it. The CDR3 is 14 amino acids. The V gene's germline CDR1 is SGHRS and CDR2 YFSETQ. Losses at the gene ends were 7 bases for V and 3 bases for J; bases not matched to a gene: 9. The same specimen was also included in a second study, on T cells in Graves' hyperthyroidism and ophthalmopathy. That paper states: Graves' hyperthyroidism was deemed stable absent ophthalmopathy progression within 18 months.

The input for sequencing was peripheral blood mononuclear cells (PBMCs), taken at new diagnosis, from a patient treated with antithyroid drugs. The chain is built from TRBV5-1 and TRBJ2-7, with 8 bases that match TRBD1. The clonotype comes from a woman in her twenties or thirties with Graves disease. This chain's CDR3 is CASRPQTGDYEQYF. CDR3 bases: TGCGCCAGCCGCCCTCAGACAGGGGACTACGAGCAGTACTTC.